Presented here are 26 T cell receptor beta chains from one specimen sequenced in a study of stem cell transplantation in POMP-related autoinflammatory disease. Using immunoSEQ multiplex PCR, the repertoire was profiled, and TCRdb retains in-frame clones only, with some absent. The table includes roughly 70,000 clones, roughly 93% detected once. Sequenced material: CD4+ T cells from PBMCs, taken after stem cell transplantation. The receptors derive from a human patient with POMP-related autoinflammation and immune dysregulation (PRAID). The T cells may partly be graft donor cells.

The V and J genes are TRBV7-9 and TRBJ2-5; 8 bases map to TRBD1. There are 15 residues in the CDR3. Germline lookup yields CDR1 SEHNR and CDR2 FQNEAQ (reference sequence). J lost 5 bases, V lost 5 bases, and 10 bases had no gene match. The CDR3 is CASSHWTGKRETQYF. Here the CDR3 DNA reads TGTGCCAGCAGCCATTGGACAGGGAAGAGGGAGACCCAGTACTTC.

This chain joins TRBV5-1 and TRBJ2-1; D is ambiguous. The CDR3 totals 12 residues. Looked up from germline, CDR1 is SGHRS and CDR2 is YFSETQ. Trimming left V 6 bases short and J 6 bases short, with 10 bases between. CDR3 in DNA: TGCGCCAGCAACCGTGTGGGCAATGAGCAGTTCTTC. This sequence encodes CASNRVGNEQFF.

CDR3 loop: CASSSGLDEQFF. CDR3 bases: TGTGCCAGCAGCTCGGGACTAGATGAGCAGTTCTTC. The chain joins TRBV7-3 to TRBJ2-1; 8 bases are shared with TRBD2. This CDR3 has 12 residues. V dropped 4 bases and J dropped 8; count of bases not matched to a gene: 1. Looked up from germline, CDR1 is SGHTA and CDR2 is FQGTGA.

The genes are TRBV6-5 and TRBJ2-3; D is perhaps TRBD1 or TRBD2 (5 bases each). The length of the CDR3 is 15 residues. Germline-derived CDR1 and CDR2 are MNHEY and SVGAGI. With 7 bases removed from V and 2 bases from J, the gap between germline ends came to 16 bases. The CDR3 nucleotides read TGTGCCAGCACCGTCCTAGTGGGGGTCACAGATACGCAGTATTTT. Translation: CASTVLVGVTDTQYF.

The chain carries TRBV7-2 and TRBJ2-7, with no clear D. This CDR3 comprises 13 residues. Trimming cost V 6 bases and J 1 base, with 10 bases left between them. In germline, CDR1 is SGHTA, CDR2 FQGNSA. CDR3 in DNA: TGTGCCAGCAGTTCAGACCGATCCTACGAGCAGTACGTC. It is translated as CASSSDRSYEQYV.

The V and J genes are TRBV7-9 and TRBJ2-1; 12 bases match TRBD2. The CDR3 is 15 amino acids. Germline V gene sequence: CDR1 SEHNR, CDR2 FQNEAQ (reference sequence). The trim removed 5 bases at V and 7 bases at J, leaving 6 bases unmatched. CDR3 nucleotide sequence: TGTGCCAGCAGCAAACTAGCGGGGGGCAGGAATGAGCAGTTCTTC. This gives the protein CASSKLAGGRNEQFF.

The rearrangement uses TRBV9 and TRBJ2-1; 14 positions agree with TRBD2. CDR3 size: 18 residues. The junction had 8 bases not matched to a gene; V was cut back by 1 base and J by 5 bases. Germline CDR1 SGDLS, CDR2 YYNGEE. The CDR3 bases are TGTGCCAGCAGCGTAACCCGCGGGACTAGCGGGAGCCACAATGAGCAGTTCTTC. This codes for CASSVTRGTSGSHNEQFF.

The rearrangement uses TRBV30 and TRBJ2-7; no reliable D call. CDR1 GTSNPN and CDR2 SVGIG come from the germline V gene (reference sequence). Trimming pared 0 bases from V and 1 base from J, leaving 7 bases between. This CDR3 has 13 residues. CDR3 protein: CAWSVRVSYEQYF. The CDR3 nucleotides read TGTGCCTGGAGTGTCCGGGTTTCCTACGAGCAGTACTTC.

V gene TRBV2 combines with J gene TRBJ1-6; TRBD1 matches 8 bases. This CDR3 is built from 14 residues. The germline gives CDR1 SNHLY, CDR2 FYNNEI. The V and J ends lost 4 bases and 14 bases, in that order; junction bases with no gene match: 10. The CDR3 DNA reads as TGTGCCAGCAGTGGGGACAGGCTTCGTGGGACCCTCCACTTT. The encoded protein is CASSGDRLRGTLHF.

The chain uses TRBV19 and TRBJ2-1; 10 bases map to TRBD1. Germline V lookup: CDR1 LNHDA, CDR2 SQIVND (reference sequence). This CDR3 has 12 residues. Trimming took 4 bases from V and 15 from J; bases not matched to a gene: 6. CDR3 bases: TGTGCCAGTAGTACCTGGGACAGGGGTTTGTTCTTC. This translates into CASSTWDRGLFF.

The chain couples TRBV21-1 to TRBJ2-3; the DNA was not compared with TRBD2, the D call given in the table. TRBV21-1 is a listed pseudogene. This CDR3 comprises 15 residues. CDR3 sequence reads: CASISGGTSTDTQYF. In nucleotides, the CDR3 is TGTGCCAGCATTAGCGGGGGGACTAGCACAGATACGCAGTATTTT.

V and J are TRBV11-2 and TRBJ1-3, with a possible D match to TRBD1 (5 bases). V lost 4 bases and J lost 7, with 11 bases in between. CDR1 SGHAT and CDR2 FQNNGV come from the germline V gene. The CDR3 loop spans 13 amino acids. CDR3 sequence reads: CASSSGPGNTIYF. CDR3 bases: TGTGCCAGCAGCTCGGGCCCAGGGAACACCATATATTTT. Using reference TRBV11-2 and TRBJ1-3 for the parts outside the CDR3, the full variable domain is EAGVAQSPRYKIIEKRQSVAFWCNPISGHATLYWYQQILGQGPKLLIQFQNNGVVDDSQLPKDRFSAERLKGVDSTLKIQPAKLEDSAVYLCASSSGPGNTIYFGEGSWLTVV.

This clone has more than one count but fewer than ten. This sequence joins TRBV7-9 and TRBJ1-1, with D possibly TRBD1 on 5 matching bases. Germline assignment: CDR1 SEHNR and CDR2 FQNEAQ (reference sequence). CDR3 size: 13 residues. V dropped 8 bases and J dropped 8 bases, with 18 bases sitting between them. The CDR3 spells CASLRSGTEEAFF. The DNA of the CDR3 is TGTGCCAGCCTTCGTTCGGGGACCGAAGAAGCTTTCTTT.

The chain combines TRBV10-3 with TRBJ1-3; D possibly corresponds to TRBD1 (5 bases). Germline loops: CDR1 ENHRY, CDR2 SYGVKD. V lost 4 bases, J lost 2 bases, and 9 bases lay in between. The CDR3 spans 14 residues. The CDR3 is CAISGGGAGNTIYF. CDR3 bases: TGTGCCATCAGTGGTGGGGGGGCTGGAAACACCATATATTTT.

The chain joins TRBV7-7 to TRBJ2-5; D ambiguous. Germline CDR1 is SSHAT and CDR2 is FNYEAQ (reference sequence). The CDR3 runs 15 residues. Trimming removed 6 bases from V and 1 base from J, with 15 bases in between. The CDR3 sequence: CASSYSTARQETQYF. In DNA form, the CDR3 reads TGTGCCAGCAGTTATAGTACGGCTCGCCAAGAGACCCAGTACTTC.

In DNA form, the CDR3 reads TGTGCCACCAGTGATTTTACAGGGGCTCTCACCGGGGAGCTGTTTTTT. Its translation is CATSDFTGALTGELFF. The gene calls are TRBV24-1 and TRBJ2-2, with 7 bases matching TRBD1. The V gene's germline CDR1 is KGHDR and CDR2 SFDVKD. The trim removed 1 base at V and 4 bases at J, leaving 5 bases unmatched. The CDR3 length is 16 residues.

The chain uses TRBV18 and TRBJ2-3; 10 positions match TRBD2. CDR3 length: 16 residues. V lost 3 bases, J lost 2 bases, and 5 bases stayed unmatched. Germline CDR1 KGHSH, CDR2 LQKENI. The CDR3 region is CASSPAGLANTDTQYF. CDR3 nucleotides: TGTGCCAGCTCACCCGCGGGACTAGCGAACACAGATACGCAGTATTTT.

This rearrangement joins TRBV20-1 to TRBJ2-7; D unclear. V was trimmed by 7 bases and J by 7 bases, leaving 14 bases between them. Looked up from germline, CDR1 is DFQATT and CDR2 is SNEGSKA (reference sequence). The length of the CDR3 is 11 residues. The CDR3 DNA reads TGCAGTGGAACGGACCGTATGGAGCAGTACTTC. Translation: CSGTDRMEQYF.

This chain links TRBV3-1 (or the pseudogene TRBV3-2) with TRBJ2-7, with TRBD2 matching 8 bases. V lost 2 bases, J lost 2 bases, and 11 bases stayed unmatched. The CDR3 loop spans 17 amino acids. Germline values: CDR1 LGHDT, CDR2 YNNKEL (reference sequence). The CDR3, as DNA: TGTGCCAGCAGCCAATTAGTTGGGACTAGACACCCCTACGAGCAGTACTTC. It specifies CASSQLVGTRHPYEQYF.

This rearrangement joins TRBV6-5 to TRBJ1-2; D remains unclear. V was cut by 6 bases and J by 4 bases, with 12 bases left in between. The CDR3 has 13 residues. Germline values: CDR1 MNHEY, CDR2 SVGAGI. The CDR3, as DNA: TGTGCCAGCAGGTTGGACGCCGTCTATGGCTACACCTTC. Its protein is CASRLDAVYGYTF.

V and J are TRBV4-1 and TRBJ1-1, with D tentatively TRBD1 (6 bases). Trimming took 3 bases from V and 1 from J, leaving 15 bases between them. CDR1 is MGHRA and CDR2 is YSYEKL in the germline V gene. The CDR3 covers 16 residues. The DNA for the CDR3 is TGCGCCAGCAGCCACACCGGTGGGGGGCGGAACACTGAAGCTTTCTTT. Protein product: CASSHTGGGRNTEAFF.

V gene TRBV18 combines with J gene TRBJ1-1; 7 bases line up with TRBD1. V shed 4 bases and J 1 base; nucleotides not matched to a gene: 9. Germline assignment: CDR1 KGHSH and CDR2 LQKENI. The CDR3 consists of 16 residues. CDR3 in amino acids: CASSRLPGQRNTEAFF. The CDR3 DNA is TGTGCCAGCTCACGTCTACCGGGACAGCGGAACACTGAAGCTTTCTTT.

The chain uses TRBV23-1 and TRBJ1-5; TRBD1 agrees at 8 bases. TRBV23-1 is known as an ORF, though its function is uncertain. V was clipped by 2 bases and J by 0 bases; unmatched bases: 9. CDR3 length: 18 residues. Written as DNA, the CDR3 is TGCGCCAGCAGTCAACGTCCGACAGGGGATTATAGCAATCAGCCCCAGCATTTT. It translates to CASSQRPTGDYSNQPQHF.

The V gene is TRBV7-8, the J gene TRBJ2-2, with D possibly TRBD2 on 5 matching bases. The CDR3 is made up of 15 amino acids. The germline V and J ends were trimmed by 5 bases and 2 bases, with 12 bases remaining between them. Germline V gene data show CDR1 as SGHVS and CDR2 as FQNEAQ. The CDR3 coding sequence is TGTGCCAGCAGCCCTCGGAGGCTTAACACCGGGGAGCTGTTTTTT. It codes for CASSPRRLNTGELFF.

The chain joins TRBV18 to TRBJ2-2, with TRBD2 matching over 14 bases. The germline CDR1 and CDR2 sequences are KGHSH and LQKENI. V was pared by 3 bases and J by 4 bases, with 4 bases of the junction left unmatched. This CDR3 has 17 amino acids. The CDR3 here is CASSPGLAGVLTGELFF. The CDR3 DNA sequence: TGTGCCAGCTCACCGGGACTAGCGGGAGTGCTCACCGGGGAGCTGTTTTTT. Using reference TRBV18 and TRBJ2-2 for the parts outside the CDR3, the full variable domain is NAGVMQNPRHLVRRRGQEARLRCSPMKGHSHVYWYRQLPEEGLKFMVYLQKENIIDESGMPKERFSAEFPKEGPSILRIQQVVRGDSAAYFCASSPGLAGVLTGELFFGEGSRLTVL.

This chain links TRBV7-8 with TRBJ2-7, with TRBD1 identical over 10 bases. Per germline, CDR1 SGHVS and CDR2 FQNEAQ. The CDR3 is 13 amino acids. The V segment lost 5 bases and the J segment 6 bases; nucleotides outside the gene matches: 4. The CDR3 nucleotides are TGTGCCAGCAGCATCGGGACAGGGGCCGAGCAGTACTTC. This codes for CASSIGTGAEQYF.